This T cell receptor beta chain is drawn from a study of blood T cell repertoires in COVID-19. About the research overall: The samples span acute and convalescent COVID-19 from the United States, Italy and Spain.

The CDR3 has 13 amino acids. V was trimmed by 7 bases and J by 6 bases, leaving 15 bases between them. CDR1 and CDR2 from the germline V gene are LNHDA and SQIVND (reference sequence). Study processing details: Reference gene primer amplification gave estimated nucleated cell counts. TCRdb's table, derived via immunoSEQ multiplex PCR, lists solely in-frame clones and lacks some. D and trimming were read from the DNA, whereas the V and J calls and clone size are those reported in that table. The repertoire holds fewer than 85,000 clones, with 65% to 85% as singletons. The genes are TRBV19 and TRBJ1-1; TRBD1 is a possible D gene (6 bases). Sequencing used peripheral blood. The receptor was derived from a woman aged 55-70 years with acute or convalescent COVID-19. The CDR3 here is CASNHRAAAEAFF. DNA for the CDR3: TGTGCCAGTAACCACAGGGCGGCGGCTGAAGCTTTCTTT.